The 18 T cell receptor beta chains below come from one sample, sequenced in a study of cytomegalovirus exposure and HLA in healthy donors (dated by TCRdb to 2017 to 2019). Receptors were amplified or captured by the immunoSEQ multiplex PCR assay. For the multiplex PCR, a mixture combining 60 forward primers for TCR Vbeta segments and 13 reverse primers for TCR Jbeta segments was used. The immuneACCESS repertoire file appears here via TCRdb, limited to in-frame rearrangements. These files lack a portion of the clones; in checked studies, under half of the deficit traces to unresolved V genes, and the cause of the others is not known. For this sample there are roughly 140,000 clones; just under 80% appear just once. The top ten clones comprise approximately 2.1% of the sample. The sequenced sample consisted of PBMCs. Every receptor here comes from a man in his thirties or forties in good health and CMV-seronegative.

CDR3 DNA sequence: TGTGCCAGCAGCCCAGAGGTCGGTCTTATCTACGAGCAGTACTTC. Its translation is CASSPEVGLIYEQYF. This chain joins TRBV7-9 and TRBJ2-7; D unresolved. Trimming shortened V by 5 bases and J by 3 bases, and 17 bases separated the two germline ends. The CDR3 is 15 residues long. Germline values: CDR1 SEHNR, CDR2 FQNEAQ (reference sequence).

The chain uses TRBV4-2 and TRBJ1-2; 10 bases line up with TRBD1. CDR1 and CDR2 from the germline V gene are LGHNA and YNFKEQ. The trim removed 7 bases at V and 3 bases at J, leaving 11 bases unmatched. The CDR3 has 16 amino acids. CDR3 amino acids: CASTTGTGVMDYGYTF. The DNA of the CDR3 is TGTGCCAGCACCACCGGGACAGGGGTTATGGACTATGGCTACACCTTC.

Points on this clone: The identical CDR3 is also encoded by other nucleotide sequences in the sample. This chain uses TRBV7-9 with TRBJ2-2, with D maybe TRBD1 (6 bases). V lost 5 bases, J lost 0 bases, and 10 bases lay in between. The CDR3 is 15 amino acids. Germline loops: CDR1 SEHNR, CDR2 FQNEAQ (reference sequence). The CDR3 DNA is TGTGCCAGCAGCCCGACAGGCGCGAACACCGGGGAGCTGTTTTTT. Translating gives CASSPTGANTGELFF.

The sample holds a few counts of this clone. The V and J genes are TRBV19 and TRBJ1-6, with D perhaps matching TRBD1 (6 bases). The V gene lost 10 bases and the J gene lost 5 bases, with 12 bases spanning the gap. The CDR3 has 13 residues. Germline CDR1 and CDR2: LNHDA and SQIVND (reference sequence). CDR3 sequence (DNA): TGTGCCACCAGACAGGTGGATAATTCACCCCTCCACTTT. It is translated as CATRQVDNSPLHF.

This clone was counted only a few times. The rearrangement links TRBV7-6 to TRBJ2-7, with 10 positions matching TRBD1. Per germline, CDR1 SGHVS and CDR2 FNYEAQ. V lost 4 bases, J lost 3 bases, and 3 bases stayed unmatched. The CDR3 is 14 amino acids. The CDR3 reads CASSSDRGHYEQYF. CDR3 sequence (DNA): TGTGCCAGCAGCTCCGACAGGGGGCACTACGAGCAGTACTTC.

The chain carries TRBV5-8 and TRBJ2-5, with a possible D match to TRBD2 (6 bases). The ends were cut back, 5 bases at V and 2 bases at J, with 16 bases in the middle. The CDR3 runs to 15 residues. CDR1 is SGHTS and CDR2 is YDEGEE in the germline V gene. CDR3: CASRSPGESQETQYF. For the CDR3, the DNA is TGTGCCAGCAGATCCCCGGGAGAGTCACAAGAGACCCAGTACTTC. Using reference TRBV5-8 and TRBJ2-5 for the parts outside the CDR3, the full variable domain is EAGVTQSPTHLIKTRGQQATLRCSPISGHTSVYWYQQALGLGLQFLLWYDEGEERNRGNFPPRFSGRQFPNYSSELNVNALELEDSALYLCASRSPGESQETQYFGPGTRLLVL.

The chain recombines TRBV5-6 with TRBJ2-7, with no clear D. This CDR3 comprises 15 residues. Trimming cost V 4 bases and J 0 bases, with 14 bases left between them. CDR1 is SGHDT and CDR2 is YYEEEE in the germline V gene. The CDR3 DNA is TGTGCCAGCAGCCCACGGAGTACGAGCTCCTACGAGCAGTACTTC. It specifies CASSPRSTSSYEQYF.

Only one count was recorded for this clone. The CDR3 protein is CASSFLGAGDGSGRENEQFF. The CDR3 DNA follows: TGTGCCAGCAGTTTCCTTGGTGCGGGAGACGGGAGCGGGAGGGAGAATGAGCAGTTCTTC. This chain links TRBV28 with TRBJ2-1; 10 nucleotides align to TRBD2. J gave up 7 bases and V 3 bases, and 21 bases lay outside the gene matches. The CDR3 is 20 residues long. The germline gives CDR1 MDHEN, CDR2 SYDVKM. The complete variable domain, with remaining parts taken from reference TRBV28 and TRBJ2-1, reads DVKVTQSSRYLVKRTGEKVFLECVQDMDHENMFWYRQDPGLGLRLIYFSYDVKMKEKGDIPEGYSVSREKKERFSLILESASTNQTSMYLCASSFLGAGDGSGRENEQFFGPGTRLTVL.

V usage is TRBV9 and J usage is TRBJ1-1; weak D call: TRBD1 (6 bases). The germline V gene encodes CDR1 SGDLS and CDR2 YYNGEE. The CDR3 is made up of 13 amino acids. Trimming left V 4 bases short and J 1 base short, with 8 bases between. CDR3 nucleotides: TGTGCCAGCAGCCCGGGACAGAACACTGAAGCTTTCTTT. Protein product: CASSPGQNTEAFF.

V gene TRBV27 combines with J gene TRBJ2-7, with D maybe TRBD1 (5 bases). Trimming left V 2 bases short and J 1 base short, with 12 bases between. CDR3 size: 15 residues. Looked up from germline, CDR1 is MNHEY and CDR2 is SMNVEV (reference sequence). The CDR3 spells CASSLRRERSYEQYF. The DNA for the CDR3 is TGTGCCAGCAGTTTACGCAGGGAAAGGTCCTACGAGCAGTACTTC.

This chain uses TRBV28 with TRBJ2-7; possibly TRBD1 for D (6 bases). V lost 1 base to trimming and J lost 6 bases, with 16 bases between them. Germline-derived CDR1 and CDR2 are MDHEN and SYDVKM. The CDR3 length is 15 residues. The CDR3 loop reads CASSLSTGLRSEQYF. CDR3 bases: TGTGCCAGCAGTTTATCCACAGGGCTTCGTAGCGAGCAGTACTTC.

This clone was seen a handful of times. The chain carries TRBV27 and TRBJ2-7; 11 nucleotides agree with TRBD1. Trimming removed 7 bases from V and 3 bases from J; junction bases left unmatched: 5. This CDR3 has 14 residues. Germline values: CDR1 MNHEY, CDR2 SMNVEV (reference sequence). CDR3 sequence reads: CASKTGTGGYEQYF. The CDR3 DNA reads as TGTGCCAGCAAGACCGGGACAGGGGGCTACGAGCAGTACTTC.

The V call is TRBV25-1, the J call TRBJ2-4; 7 bases are shared with TRBD1. The CDR3 totals 14 residues. The germline V gene has CDR1 MGHDK and CDR2 SYGVNS. Losses at the gene ends were 6 bases for V and 5 bases for J; bases not matched to a gene: 7. The CDR3 DNA follows: TGTGCCAGCAGCGAAGGGGGCTTCGAAAACATTCAGTACTTC. This sequence encodes CASSEGGFENIQYF. Full variable domain (missing parts from reference TRBV25-1 and TRBJ2-4): EADIYQTPRYLVIGTGKKITLECSQTMGHDKMYWYQQDPGMELHLIHYSYGVNSTEKGDLSSESTVSRIRTEHFPLTLESARPSHTSQYLCASSEGGFENIQYFGAGTRLSVL.

The genes are TRBV19 and TRBJ2-3, with 7 nucleotides matching TRBD1. Germline trimming cut 4 bases from V and 3 bases from J; bases unmatched to any gene: 4. The length of the CDR3 is 14 residues. Germline assignment: CDR1 LNHDA and CDR2 SQIVND (reference sequence). This chain's CDR3 is CASSKTQGTDTQYF. For the CDR3, the DNA is TGTGCCAGTAGTAAGACACAGGGGACAGATACGCAGTATTTT.

This clone was detected only a few times. The rearrangement links TRBV5-6 to TRBJ2-1; TRBD2 matches 9 bases. The CDR3 runs to 17 residues. Germline loops: CDR1 SGHDT, CDR2 YYEEEE. Trimming at V came to 2 bases and at J to 9 bases, leaving 15 bases not matched to a gene. DNA of the CDR3: TGTGCCAGCAGCTTCATTTCCTATAGCGGGAGAGTAGGTGAGCAGTTCTTC. As protein: CASSFISYSGRVGEQFF.

Comments on this clone: Its ends do not fully match the called genes, so a read error is possible. The chain joins TRBV10-3 to TRBJ1-5; weak D call: TRBD1 (6 bases). The length of the CDR3 is 13 residues. Germline V gives CDR1 ENHRY, CDR2 SYGVKD. The CDR3 spells CAISSGDSQPQNF. Here the CDR3 DNA reads TGTGCCATCAGTTCAGGGGATAGTCAGCCCCAGAATTTT.

The V and J genes are TRBV28 and TRBJ2-3; the match to TRBD2 covers 12 bases. This CDR3 comprises 18 residues. J was trimmed by 5 bases and V by 3 bases; bases with no gene match: 12. Germline loops: CDR1 MDHEN, CDR2 SYDVKM. The CDR3 DNA reads as TGTGCCAGCAGTTTCCTCTCGACTAGCGGGAGAGGGATAGATACGCAGTATTTT. Protein sequence: CASSFLSTSGRGIDTQYF. Drawing the rest from reference TRBV28 and TRBJ2-3, the complete variable domain is DVKVTQSSRYLVKRTGEKVFLECVQDMDHENMFWYRQDPGLGLRLIYFSYDVKMKEKGDIPEGYSVSREKKERFSLILESASTNQTSMYLCASSFLSTSGRGIDTQYFGPGTRLTVL.

This clone was observed a few times. This chain connects TRBV13 to TRBJ1-1, with D possibly being TRBD1 (6 bases). The CDR3 has 16 amino acids. The V end was cut by 5 bases, the J end by 10 bases, with 26 bases between. The germline V gene has CDR1 PRHDT and CDR2 FYEKMQ (reference sequence). The CDR3 protein is CASSPTEPTGGAGAFF. CDR3 coding DNA: TGTGCCAGCAGCCCTACGGAACCGACAGGCGGCGCGGGAGCTTTCTTT.